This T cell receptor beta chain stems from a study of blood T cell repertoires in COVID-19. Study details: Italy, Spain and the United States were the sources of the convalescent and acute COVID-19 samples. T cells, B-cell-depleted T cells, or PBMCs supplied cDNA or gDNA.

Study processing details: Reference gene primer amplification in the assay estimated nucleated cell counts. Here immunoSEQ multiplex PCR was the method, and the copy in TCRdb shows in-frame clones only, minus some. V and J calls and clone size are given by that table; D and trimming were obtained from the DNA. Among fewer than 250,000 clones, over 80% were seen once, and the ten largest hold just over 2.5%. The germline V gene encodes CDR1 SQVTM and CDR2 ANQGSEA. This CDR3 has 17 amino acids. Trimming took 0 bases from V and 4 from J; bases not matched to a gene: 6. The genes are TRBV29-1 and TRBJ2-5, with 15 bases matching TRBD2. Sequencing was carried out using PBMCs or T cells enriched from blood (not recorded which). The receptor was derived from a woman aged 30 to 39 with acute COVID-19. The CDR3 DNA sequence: TGCAGCGTTGAAGATGGACTAGCGGGGGGGCTCTCAGAGACCCAGTACTTC. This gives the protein CSVEDGLAGGLSETQYF.